This TCR beta chain was identified during a study of T-cell memory formation after mild COVID-19. TCRdb processed the 5' RACE reads anew with MiXCR; each CDR3 protein has one entry. The table includes roughly 370,000 distinct CDR3 sequences, around a sixth detected once. V shed 6 bases and J 4 bases; nucleotides not matched to a gene: 7. Looked up from germline, CDR1 is MNHNS and CDR2 is SASEGT. The CDR3 loop spans 14 amino acids. The clonotype was recovered from a man younger than 30 who had mild COVID-19 (a few samples of this study predate the infection). Cell type and time point are not known. Sample: PBMCs or a T cell subset sorted from them (not recorded which). The rearrangement joins TRBV6-1 to TRBJ2-5; 8 positions match TRBD2. The CDR3 coding sequence is TGTGCCAGCAGCGGCTTAGCGGGGCCAGAGACCCAGTACTTC. Protein product: CASSGLAGPETQYF.